A selection of T cell receptor beta chains follows, all from one sample in a study of blood T cells in healthy people across ages. Via MiXCR, TCRdb re-called the 5' RACE reads, giving one row per CDR3 protein. Of 1.5 million to 2 million distinct CDR3 sequences listed, less than 50% are singletons. What was sequenced was blood. The source of these receptors is a woman aged 40 to 55 in good health. The CDR3 runs from the conserved cysteine through the conserved F or W. A D gene is named only where the DNA matches it firmly. Size values are once, few and many counts, or a class for expanded clones, and some rows have none.

DNA	CDR3	J	size	length	D	V
TGCGCCAGCAGCCAAGGACAGCTAGAGACCCAGTACTTC	CASSQGQLETQYF	TRBJ2-5	.	13	.	TRBV3-1
TGTGCCAGCAGCTTAAAACCGGGGGGAGGGGCTGGCTACACCTTC	CASSLKPGGGAGYTF	TRBJ1-2	.	15	.	TRBV7-2
TGTGCCACCAGCAGAGTGGGGGGACGCGATAACTATGGCTACACCTTC	CATSRVGGRDNYGYTF	TRBJ1-2	.	16	.	TRBV15
TGTGCCAGCAGATCAGACAGGGGGCCCTACGAGCAGTACTTC	CASRSDRGPYEQYF	TRBJ2-7	few	14	TRBD1	TRBV6-2/TRBV6-3
TGCGCCAGCAGCCAACCTACCAGGGGCGACAGCTATGGCTACACCTTC	CASSQPTRGDSYGYTF	TRBJ1-2	.	16	.	TRBV4-1
TGCAGTGCTAGAGATTCGAGGGGGGGGATCGAGCAGTACTTC	CSARDSRGGIEQYF	TRBJ2-7	.	14	.	TRBV20-1
TGCGCCAGCAGCCAGCGGGGTCTAAGAGACACTGAAGCTTTCTTT	CASSQRGLRDTEAFF	TRBJ1-1	.	15	.	TRBV4-1
TGCAGCGTTGAGGGACTAGCCTTCCAAGAGACCCAGTACTTC	CSVEGLAFQETQYF	TRBJ2-5	few	14	TRBD2	TRBV29-1
TGTGCCAGCAGTTGGGGAATGAGTGAGCAGTACTTC	CASSWGMSEQYF	TRBJ2-5	.	12	.	TRBV6-2/TRBV6-3
TGTGCCAGCAGTCAGGGGTTGTTACGGGGAAACACCATATATTTT	CASSQGLLRGNTIYF	TRBJ1-3	.	15	.	TRBV6-5
TGTGCCACCAGCAGCTCCACAGGGGGAGTAGAGCAGTTCTTC	CATSSSTGGVEQFF	TRBJ2-1	few	14	TRBD1	TRBV15
TGCGCCAGCCAAACCGGGACTAGCGGGGGGGCACCATACAATGAGCAGTACTTC	CASQTGTSGGAPYNEQYF	TRBJ2-7	.	18	TRBD2	TRBV5-1
TGTGCCAGCAGCCCAAGACAGGGGGCGTACTTGAATGGCTACACCTTC	CASSPRQGAYLNGYTF	TRBJ1-2	few	16	TRBD1	TRBV3-1
TGTGCCAGCAGCAGACAGGCCGGGCGGGGTGAGACCCAGTACTTC	CASSRQAGRGETQYF	TRBJ2-5	.	15	.	TRBV7-2
TGCGCCAGCAGCTTCAGGACGGCGGCCTTGGGTGGCTACACCTTC	CASSFRTAALGGYTF	TRBJ1-2	.	15	.	TRBV5-1
TGTGCCAGCAGTTTAGCGCGGGGCCCCGGAACGTCGAGCTACACCTTC	CASSLARGPGTSSYTF	TRBJ1-2	.	16	.	TRBV12-3/TRBV12-4
TGTGCCAGCAGTTTCAACAGGGGCCTAGGCTATGGCTACACCTTC	CASSFNRGLGYGYTF	TRBJ1-2	.	15	TRBD1	TRBV27
TGTGCCAGCAGCGTAGCTACGGGCTCCCAAGAGACCCAGTACTTC	CASSVATGSQETQYF	TRBJ2-5	few	15	.	TRBV9
TGTGCCAGCGCCTTGGGCGGGGGGGCCCCAGATACGCAGTATTTT	CASALGGGAPDTQYF	TRBJ2-3	few	15	TRBD2	TRBV9
TGTGCCAGCAGCCCCGTCGACGAAAAACTGTTTTTT	CASSPVDEKLFF	TRBJ1-4	.	12	.	TRBV4-2
TGTGCCAGCAGTTCCGGGGGGCTCCCCTCCGGCTACACCTTC	CASSSGGLPSGYTF	TRBJ1-2	.	14	.	TRBV27
TGTGCCAGCAGCCAAGATCTAGGTCTAGCGGGGACCTACGAGCAGTACTTC	CASSQDLGLAGTYEQYF	TRBJ2-7	few	17	TRBD2	TRBV4-2
TGTGCCAGCAGCTCCCCCCGGACCAGAATACATGGCTACACCTTC	CASSSPRTRIHGYTF	TRBJ1-2	.	15	.	TRBV7-9
TGCAGTGCTCCAATGGCGGAGGGGCTCGACAATGAGCAGTTCTTC	CSAPMAEGLDNEQFF	TRBJ2-1	.	15	.	TRBV20-1
TGTGCCAGCAGATATACAGGGGGCGCGAAGACCCAGTACTTC	CASRYTGGAKTQYF	TRBJ2-5	few	14	TRBD1	TRBV28
TGTGCCAGCAGCTTATTAGTAGGGGGCAGGAGTGGGGCCAACGTCCTGACTTTC	CASSLLVGGRSGANVLTF	TRBJ2-6	few	18	TRBD1	TRBV11-2
TGCAGCGTTGCGGGACAGTCCACCACCTACGAGCAGTACTTC	CSVAGQSTTYEQYF	TRBJ2-7	.	14	TRBD1	TRBV29-1
TGTGCCAGCATGCCAGGGGTGCGAGAGACCCAGTACTTC	CASMPGVRETQYF	TRBJ2-5	.	13	.	TRBV12-3/TRBV12-4
TGTGCCAGCAGCTTAGAAGGTGTTTGGGGAGGATGGACAGGGTCTGACGGGGCCAACGTCCTGACTTTC	CASSLEGVWGGWTGSDGANVLTF	TRBJ2-6	.	23	TRBD1	TRBV11-2
TGTGCCAGCAGCCACGGGACAGGGACGGGTACGAAAAACATTCAGTACTTC	CASSHGTGTGTKNIQYF	TRBJ2-4	.	17	TRBD1	TRBV3-1
TGTCCCAGCAGCGTATTAACAGGGCGTGACTATGGCTACACCTTC	CPSSVLTGRDYGYTF	TRBJ1-2	.	15	.	TRBV9
TGTGCCAGCAGCCAAGAGGTCAGCTCCTACAATGAGCAGTACTTC	CASSQEVSSYNEQYF	TRBJ2-7	.	15	.	TRBV3-1
TGTGCCAGCAGTAGACCGGGACACCAGGACTCCTACGAGCAGTACTTC	CASSRPGHQDSYEQYF	TRBJ2-7	.	16	.	TRBV2
TGCAGTGCTAGAGACCTCTGGGTGGCGAGCACTGAAGCTTTCTTT	CSARDLWVASTEAFF	TRBJ1-1	.	15	.	TRBV20-1
TGTGCCAGCAGCTTAACGGGGGACGCCCCGTCAGATACGCAGTATTTT	CASSLTGDAPSDTQYF	TRBJ2-3	many	16	.	TRBV7-2
TGTGCCAGCAGTGGAGGAACTAGCGGGGGACCCTTTATAGCCAAAAACATTCAGTACTTC	CASSGGTSGGPFIAKNIQYF	TRBJ2-4	.	20	TRBD2	TRBV2
TGTGCCGCCAAAAGGATGGAGACCCAGTACTTC	CAAKRMETQYF	TRBJ2-5	few	11	.	TRBV6-5
TGTGCCAGCACCCAATCGACAGGGAGCGAGCAGTACTTC	CASTQSTGSEQYF	TRBJ2-7	.	13	TRBD1	TRBV5-6
TGTGCCAGCAGTTTACGGTTGCCGAGAGAAAAACTGTTTTTT	CASSLRLPREKLFF	TRBJ1-4	.	14	.	TRBV12-3/TRBV12-4
TGTGCCAGCAGCTTAGTGGTGTCAGCGCAAGAGACCCAGTACTTC	CASSLVVSAQETQYF	TRBJ2-5	.	15	.	TRBV7-2
TGTGCCACCCTTTCTCCGGGGGCGAAAACAGGGGAGACCCAGTACTTC	CATLSPGAKTGETQYF	TRBJ2-5	few	16	.	TRBV10-3
TGTGCCAGCAGCTTACGTGGGACTAGTGTAGAAGAGACCCAGTACTTC	CASSLRGTSVEETQYF	TRBJ2-5	.	16	TRBD2	TRBV7-2
TGCAGTGCCACCGGGAGGGGGGAGAGAAGCACAGATACGCAGTATTTT	CSATGRGERSTDTQYF	TRBJ2-3	.	16	TRBD2	TRBV20-1
TGTGCCAGCAGCCACGGCCGCAGGAATGAGCAGTTCTTC	CASSHGRRNEQFF	TRBJ2-1	.	13	.	TRBV14
TGTGCCAGCAGTTTATCCCTAGCGGGAGTTTACGAGCAGTACTTC	CASSLSLAGVYEQYF	TRBJ2-7	few	15	TRBD2	TRBV27
TGCGCCAGCAGCCAAGATGGGCCGGTTTACAATGAGCAGTTCTTC	CASSQDGPVYNEQFF	TRBJ2-1	few	15	.	TRBV4-3
TGCAGTGCTATACCAGGAGCTTACAATGAGCAGTTCTTC	CSAIPGAYNEQFF	TRBJ2-1	.	13	.	TRBV20-1
TGCGCCAGCGCAACTACAGGGGATGGGAACAATGAGCAGTTCTTC	CASATTGDGNNEQFF	TRBJ2-1	few	15	TRBD1	TRBV5-1
TGTGCCAGCAGTAAAACCCGGTCAGGGGGCGAAACAGATACGCAGTATTTT	CASSKTRSGGETDTQYF	TRBJ2-3	.	17	TRBD1	TRBV6-6
TGTGCCAGCAGTCCCAGTGGGGGGCTGGGAAAGCCCCAGCATTTT	CASSPSGGLGKPQHF	TRBJ1-5	few	15	.	TRBV28
TGCGCCAGCAGCTTCAGGGACAGCCTGAACACCGAAGCTTTCTTT	CASSFRDSLNTEAFF	TRBJ1-1	.	15	TRBD1	TRBV5-1
TGTGCCACCCACTCCAGGGGGCGTGACTATGGCTACACCTTC	CATHSRGRDYGYTF	TRBJ1-2	.	14	TRBD1	TRBV28
TGTGCCAGCAGTCTTACTAGGCCTCCGAGCTCCTACAATGAGCAGTTCTTC	CASSLTRPPSSYNEQFF	TRBJ2-1	.	17	.	TRBV6-1
TGTGCCAGCAGTGCCCTAGCGGGGGACGTTCCGGGGGTCGAGCAGTACTTC	CASSALAGDVPGVEQYF	TRBJ2-7	.	17	TRBD2	TRBV6-1
TGTGCCAGCAGCAGAGGGGTAGCGGTGCATCAAGAGACCCAGTACTTC	CASSRGVAVHQETQYF	TRBJ2-5	few	16	.	TRBV7-9
TGTGCCAGCAGTCCCGATCTAGCGGGGGCCCGGGCTGAGCAGTTCTTC	CASSPDLAGARAEQFF	TRBJ2-1	.	16	TRBD2	TRBV6-5
TGCAGCGTTAGCCGGGACACGAACACCGGGGAGCTGTTTTTT	CSVSRDTNTGELFF	TRBJ2-2	.	14	.	TRBV29-1
TGTGCCAGCAGTCAGCTGACAGTTACCTACGAGCAGTACTTC	CASSQLTVTYEQYF	TRBJ2-7	.	14	.	TRBV6-1